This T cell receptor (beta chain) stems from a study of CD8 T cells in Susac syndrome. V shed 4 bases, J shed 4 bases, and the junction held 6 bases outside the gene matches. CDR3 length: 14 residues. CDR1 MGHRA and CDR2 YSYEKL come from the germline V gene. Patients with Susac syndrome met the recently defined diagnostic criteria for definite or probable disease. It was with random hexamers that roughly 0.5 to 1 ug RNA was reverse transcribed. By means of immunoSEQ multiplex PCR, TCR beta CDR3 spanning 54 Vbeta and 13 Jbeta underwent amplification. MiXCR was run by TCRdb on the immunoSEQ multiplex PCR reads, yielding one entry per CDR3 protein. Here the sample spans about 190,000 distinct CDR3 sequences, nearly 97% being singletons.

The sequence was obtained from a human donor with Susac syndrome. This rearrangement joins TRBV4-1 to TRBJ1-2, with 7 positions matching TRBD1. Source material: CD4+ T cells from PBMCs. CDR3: CASSRNSGGYGYTF. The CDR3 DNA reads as TGCGCCAGCAGCCGAAATTCAGGGGGCTATGGCTACACCTTC.